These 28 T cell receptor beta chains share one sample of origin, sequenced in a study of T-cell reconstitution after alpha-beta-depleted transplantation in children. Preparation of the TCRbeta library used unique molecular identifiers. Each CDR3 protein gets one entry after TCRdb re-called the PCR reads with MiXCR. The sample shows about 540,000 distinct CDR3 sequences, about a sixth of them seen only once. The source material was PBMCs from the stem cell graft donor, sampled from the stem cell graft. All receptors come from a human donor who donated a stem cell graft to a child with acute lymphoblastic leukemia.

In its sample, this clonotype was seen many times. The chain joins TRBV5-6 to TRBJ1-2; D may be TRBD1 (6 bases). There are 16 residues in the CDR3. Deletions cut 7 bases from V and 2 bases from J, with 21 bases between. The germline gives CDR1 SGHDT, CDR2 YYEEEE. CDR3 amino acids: CASGQLWDGGNYGYTF. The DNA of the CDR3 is TGTGCCAGCGGACAGCTTTGGGATGGGGGAAACTATGGCTACACCTTC.

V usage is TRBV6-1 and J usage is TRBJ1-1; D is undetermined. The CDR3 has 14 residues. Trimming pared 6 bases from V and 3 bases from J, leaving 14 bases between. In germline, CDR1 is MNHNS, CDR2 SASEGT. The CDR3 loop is CASRPLREDTEAFF. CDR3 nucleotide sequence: TGTGCCAGCAGGCCCCTGAGGGAAGACACTGAAGCTTTCTTT.

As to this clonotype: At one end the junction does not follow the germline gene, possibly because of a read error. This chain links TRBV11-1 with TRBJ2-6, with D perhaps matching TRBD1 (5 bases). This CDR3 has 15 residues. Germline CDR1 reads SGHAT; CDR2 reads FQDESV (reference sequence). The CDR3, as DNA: TGTGCCAGCAGCTCCCAGGCCTCTGGGGCCAACGGCCTGACTTTC. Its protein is CASSSQASGANGLTF. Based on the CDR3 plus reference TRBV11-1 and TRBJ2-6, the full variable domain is EAEVAQSPRYKITEKSQAVAFWCDPISGHATLYWYRQILGQGPELLVQFQDESVVDDSQLPKDRFSAERLKGVDSTLKIQPAELGDSAMYLCASSSQASGANGLTFGAGSRLTVL.

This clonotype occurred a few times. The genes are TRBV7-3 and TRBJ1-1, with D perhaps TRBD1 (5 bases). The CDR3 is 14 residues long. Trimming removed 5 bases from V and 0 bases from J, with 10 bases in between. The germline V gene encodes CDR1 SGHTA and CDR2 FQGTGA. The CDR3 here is CASSTGVVNTEAFF. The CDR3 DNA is TGTGCCAGCAGCACGGGGGTAGTGAACACTGAAGCTTTCTTT.

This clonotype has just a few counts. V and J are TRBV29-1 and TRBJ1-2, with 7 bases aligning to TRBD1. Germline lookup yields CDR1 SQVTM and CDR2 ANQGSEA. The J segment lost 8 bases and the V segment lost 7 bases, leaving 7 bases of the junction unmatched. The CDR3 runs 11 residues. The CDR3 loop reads CSGGQPGGYTF. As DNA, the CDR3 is TGCAGCGGGGGACAGCCAGGCGGCTACACCTTC.

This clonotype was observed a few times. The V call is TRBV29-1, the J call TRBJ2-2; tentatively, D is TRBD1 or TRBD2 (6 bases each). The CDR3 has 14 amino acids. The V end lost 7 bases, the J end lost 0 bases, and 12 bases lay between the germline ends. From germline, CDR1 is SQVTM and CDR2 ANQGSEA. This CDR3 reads CSGLRGANTGELFF. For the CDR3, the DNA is TGCAGCGGATTAAGGGGGGCGAACACCGGGGAGCTGTTTTTT.

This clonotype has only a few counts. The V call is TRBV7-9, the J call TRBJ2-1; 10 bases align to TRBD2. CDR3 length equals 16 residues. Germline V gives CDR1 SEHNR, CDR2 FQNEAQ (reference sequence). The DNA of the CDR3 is TGTGGTGTTCTAGGCGCACTAGCGGGACCCTACAATGAGCAGTTCTTC. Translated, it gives CGVLGALAGPYNEQFF.

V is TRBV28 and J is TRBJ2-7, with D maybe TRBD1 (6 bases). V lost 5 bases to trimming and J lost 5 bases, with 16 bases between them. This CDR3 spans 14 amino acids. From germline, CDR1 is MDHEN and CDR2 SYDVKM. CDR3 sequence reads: CASSLSQGSHEQYF. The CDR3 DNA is TGTGCCAGCAGTCTCTCACAGGGTTCTCACGAGCAGTACTTC.

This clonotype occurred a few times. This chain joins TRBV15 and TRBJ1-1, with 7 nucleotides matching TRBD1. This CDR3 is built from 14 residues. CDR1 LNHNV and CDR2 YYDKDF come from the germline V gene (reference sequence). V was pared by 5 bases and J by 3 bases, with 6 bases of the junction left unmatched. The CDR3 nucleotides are TGTGCCACCAGCGTTCGACAGGGAGACACTGAAGCTTTCTTT. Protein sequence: CATSVRQGDTEAFF.

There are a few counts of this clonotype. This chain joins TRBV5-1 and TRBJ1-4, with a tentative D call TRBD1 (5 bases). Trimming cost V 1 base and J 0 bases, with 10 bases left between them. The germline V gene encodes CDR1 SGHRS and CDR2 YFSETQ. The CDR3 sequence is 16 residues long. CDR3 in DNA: TGCGCCAGCAGCTTGACAGGCCTTGCAACTAATGAAAAACTGTTTTTT. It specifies CASSLTGLATNEKLFF. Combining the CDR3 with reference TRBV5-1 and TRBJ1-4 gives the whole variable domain KAGVTQTPRYLIKTRGQQVTLSCSPISGHRSVSWYQQTPGQGLQFLFEYFSETQRNKGNFPGRFSGRQFSNSRSEMNVSTLELGDSALYLCASSLTGLATNEKLFFGSGTQLSVL.

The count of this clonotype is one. The CDR3, as DNA: TGTGCCTGGAGTCCAACCGGGACAGGGGCAGAGACCCAGTACTTC. Translated: CAWSPTGTGAETQYF. The V and J genes are TRBV30 and TRBJ2-5; 10 positions match TRBD1. In germline, CDR1 is GTSNPN, CDR2 SVGIG (reference sequence). The CDR3 is made up of 15 amino acids. With 2 bases clipped from V and 4 bases from J, the junction kept 7 bases outside the gene matches.

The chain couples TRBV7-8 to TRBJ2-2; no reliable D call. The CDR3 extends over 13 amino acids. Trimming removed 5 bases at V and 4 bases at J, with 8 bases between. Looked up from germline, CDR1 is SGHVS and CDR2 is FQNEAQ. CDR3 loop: CASSPISTGELFF. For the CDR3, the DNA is TGTGCCAGCAGCCCCATAAGCACCGGGGAGCTGTTTTTT.

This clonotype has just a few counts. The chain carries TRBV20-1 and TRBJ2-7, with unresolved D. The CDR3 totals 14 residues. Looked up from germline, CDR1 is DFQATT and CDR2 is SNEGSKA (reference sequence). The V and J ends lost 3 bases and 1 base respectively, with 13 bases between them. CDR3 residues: CSASVRASSYEQYF. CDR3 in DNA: TGCAGTGCTAGTGTCCGGGCCTCGTCCTACGAGCAGTACTTC.

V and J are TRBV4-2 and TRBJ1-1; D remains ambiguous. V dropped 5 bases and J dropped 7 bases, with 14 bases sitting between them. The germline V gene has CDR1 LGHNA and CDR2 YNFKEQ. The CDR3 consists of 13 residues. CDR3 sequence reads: CASSFGVLNEAFF. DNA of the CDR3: TGTGCCAGCAGCTTCGGGGTTTTGAATGAAGCTTTCTTT.

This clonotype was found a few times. The CDR3 protein is CSARDPRSGQVSGEQYF. The CDR3 DNA reads as TGCAGTGCTAGAGATCCGAGGTCAGGGCAAGTCTCGGGCGAGCAGTACTTC. V usage is TRBV20-1 and J usage is TRBJ2-7; weak D call: TRBD1 (5 bases). The V gene lost 0 bases and the J gene lost 6 bases, with 24 bases spanning the gap. Germline CDR1 reads DFQATT; CDR2 reads SNEGSKA (reference sequence). CDR3 length: 17 residues.

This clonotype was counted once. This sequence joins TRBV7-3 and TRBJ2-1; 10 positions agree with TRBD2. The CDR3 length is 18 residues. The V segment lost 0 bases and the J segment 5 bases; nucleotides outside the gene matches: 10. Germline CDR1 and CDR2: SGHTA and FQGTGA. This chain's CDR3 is CASSLTSGLATLNNEQFF. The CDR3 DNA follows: TGTGCCAGCAGCTTAACGTCGGGACTAGCGACTTTAAACAATGAGCAGTTCTTC.

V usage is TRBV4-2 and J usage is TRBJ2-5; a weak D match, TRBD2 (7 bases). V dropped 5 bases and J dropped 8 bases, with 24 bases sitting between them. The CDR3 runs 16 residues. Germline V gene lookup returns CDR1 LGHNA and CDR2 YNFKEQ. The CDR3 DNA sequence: TGTGCCAGCAGCTCCCAGGGGAAGCGGGGCCCCGGAACCCAGTACTTC. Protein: CASSSQGKRGPGTQYF.

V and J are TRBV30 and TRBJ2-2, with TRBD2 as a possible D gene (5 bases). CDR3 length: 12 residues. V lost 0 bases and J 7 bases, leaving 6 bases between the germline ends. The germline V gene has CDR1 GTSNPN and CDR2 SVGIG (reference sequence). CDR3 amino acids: CAWSVGGGELFF. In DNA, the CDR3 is TGTGCCTGGAGTGTAGGAGGCGGGGAGCTGTTTTTT. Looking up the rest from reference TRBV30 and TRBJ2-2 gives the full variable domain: SQTIHQWPATLVQPVGSPLSLECTVEGTSNPNLYWYRQAAGRGLQLLFYSVGIGQISSEVPQNLSASRPQDRQFILSSKKLLLSDSGFYLCAWSVGGGELFFGEGSRLTVL.

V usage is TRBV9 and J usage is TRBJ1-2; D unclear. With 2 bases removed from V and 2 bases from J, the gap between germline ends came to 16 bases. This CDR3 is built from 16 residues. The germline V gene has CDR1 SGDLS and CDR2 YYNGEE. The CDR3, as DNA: TGTGCCAGCAGCGTTTCCGGGGTAACGGGAAACTATGGCTACACCTTC. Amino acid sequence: CASSVSGVTGNYGYTF.

The CDR3 protein is CASSLAGGITDTQYF. The CDR3 coding sequence is TGTGCCAGCAGCTTAGCCGGGGGAATCACAGATACGCAGTATTTT. J is TRBJ2-3 and V is TRBV7-2; D might be TRBD2 (6 bases). The length of the CDR3 is 15 residues. Trimming pared 0 bases from V and 2 bases from J, leaving 9 bases between. Germline values: CDR1 SGHTA, CDR2 FQGNSA. The full variable domain, in which reference TRBV7-2 and TRBJ2-3 provide the parts outside the CDR3, is GAGVSQSPSNKVTEKGKDVELRCDPISGHTALYWYRQSLGQGLEFLIYFQGNSAPDKSGLPSDRFSAERTGGSVSTLTIQRTQQEDSAVYLCASSLAGGITDTQYFGPGTRLTVL.

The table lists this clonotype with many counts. CDR3 sequence reads: CASSPWGNTEAFF. The CDR3 DNA sequence: TGTGCCAGCAGCCCCTGGGGGAACACTGAAGCTTTCTTT. This chain links TRBV9 with TRBJ1-1; D is ambiguous. Per the germline V gene, CDR1 is SGDLS and CDR2 is YYNGEE. CDR3 length: 13 residues. V was trimmed by 4 bases and J by 1 base, leaving 8 bases between them.

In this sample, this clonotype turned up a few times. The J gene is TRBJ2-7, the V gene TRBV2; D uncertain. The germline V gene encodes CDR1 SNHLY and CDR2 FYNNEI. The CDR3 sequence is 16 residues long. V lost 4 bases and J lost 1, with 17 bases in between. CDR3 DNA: TGTGCCAGCAGTGGCCCGGCGGTTCGGGTTTCCTACGAGCAGTACTTC. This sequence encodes CASSGPAVRVSYEQYF.

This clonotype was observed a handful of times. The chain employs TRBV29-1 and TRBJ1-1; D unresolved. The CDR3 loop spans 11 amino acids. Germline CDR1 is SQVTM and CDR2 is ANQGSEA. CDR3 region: CSGTVWDGAFF. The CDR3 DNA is TGCAGTGGTACAGTCTGGGATGGAGCTTTCTTT.

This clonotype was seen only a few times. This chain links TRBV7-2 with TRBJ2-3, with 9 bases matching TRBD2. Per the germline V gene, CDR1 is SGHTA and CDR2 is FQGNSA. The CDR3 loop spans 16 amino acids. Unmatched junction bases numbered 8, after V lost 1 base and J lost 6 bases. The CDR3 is CASSLELAGTPDTQYF. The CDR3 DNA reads TGTGCCAGCAGCTTAGAGCTAGCGGGGACCCCCGATACGCAGTATTTT.

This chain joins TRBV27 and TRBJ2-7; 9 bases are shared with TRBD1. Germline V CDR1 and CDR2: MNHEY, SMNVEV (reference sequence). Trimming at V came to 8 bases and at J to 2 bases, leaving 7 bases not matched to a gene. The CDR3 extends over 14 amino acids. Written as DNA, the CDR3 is TGTGCCAGCGGGGCCGGGACAGGGACCTACGAGCAGTACTTC. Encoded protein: CASGAGTGTYEQYF.

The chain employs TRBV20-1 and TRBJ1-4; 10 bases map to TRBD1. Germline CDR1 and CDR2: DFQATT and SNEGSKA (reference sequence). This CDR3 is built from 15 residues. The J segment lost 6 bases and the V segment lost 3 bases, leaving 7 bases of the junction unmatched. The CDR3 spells CSASPRTGGYEKLFF. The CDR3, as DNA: TGCAGTGCTAGCCCCAGGACAGGGGGTTATGAAAAACTGTTTTTT.

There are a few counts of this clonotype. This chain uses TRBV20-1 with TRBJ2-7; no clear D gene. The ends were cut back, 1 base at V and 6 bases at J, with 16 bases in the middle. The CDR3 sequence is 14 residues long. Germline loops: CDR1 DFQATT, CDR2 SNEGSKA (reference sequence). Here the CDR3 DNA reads TGCAGTGCTAGAGTACACATCATCGCCTCCGAGCAGTACTTC. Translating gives CSARVHIIASEQYF.

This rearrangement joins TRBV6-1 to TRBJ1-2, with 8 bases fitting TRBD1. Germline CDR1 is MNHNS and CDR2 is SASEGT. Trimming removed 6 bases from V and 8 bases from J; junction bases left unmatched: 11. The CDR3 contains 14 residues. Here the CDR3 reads CASRPDRGDLGYTF. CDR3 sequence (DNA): TGTGCCAGCAGGCCCGACAGGGGAGATTTGGGCTACACCTTC.